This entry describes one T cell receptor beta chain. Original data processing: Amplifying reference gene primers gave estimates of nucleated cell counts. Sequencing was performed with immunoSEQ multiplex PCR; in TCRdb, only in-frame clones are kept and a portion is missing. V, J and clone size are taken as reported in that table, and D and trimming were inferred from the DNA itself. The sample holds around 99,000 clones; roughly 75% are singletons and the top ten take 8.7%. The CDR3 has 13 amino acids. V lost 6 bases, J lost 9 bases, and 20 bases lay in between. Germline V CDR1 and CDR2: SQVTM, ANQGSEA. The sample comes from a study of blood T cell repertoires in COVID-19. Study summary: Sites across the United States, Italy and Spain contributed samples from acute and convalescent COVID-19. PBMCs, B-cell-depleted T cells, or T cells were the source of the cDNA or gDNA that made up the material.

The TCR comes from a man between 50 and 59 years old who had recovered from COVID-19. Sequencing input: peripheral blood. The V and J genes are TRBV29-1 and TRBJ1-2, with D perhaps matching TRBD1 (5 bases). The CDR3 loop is CSVDTRGLWSYTF. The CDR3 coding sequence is TGCAGCGTAGACACAAGGGGACTATGGAGCTACACCTTC.